This T cell receptor (beta chain) was recorded in a study of blood T cell repertoires in COVID-19. Study information: Both acute and convalescent COVID-19 samples were obtained from the United States, Italy and Spain. Sources were T cells, B-cell-depleted T cells, or PBMCs; the material itself was cDNA or gDNA.

The CDR3 spans 18 residues. Germline CDR1 SGHNT, CDR2 YYREEE (reference sequence). The V and J ends lost 3 bases and 0 bases respectively, with 19 bases between them. Original data processing: Reference gene primer amplification gave nucleated cell count estimates. Clones were sequenced by immunoSEQ multiplex PCR, and TCRdb holds only the in-frame ones, with some missing. V and J calls plus clone size are reproduced from that table; the DNA served to infer D and trimming. The profile shows over 100,000 clones, roughly 86% of them singletons. This rearrangement joins TRBV5-4 to TRBJ1-3, with D possibly being TRBD1 (5 bases). Sequenced material: peripheral blood. This clonotype was obtained from a man aged 40-49 years with acute or convalescent COVID-19. The CDR3 sequence: CASSSRRRGAHSGNTIYF. For the CDR3, the DNA is TGTGCCAGCAGCTCTCGGAGGAGGGGCGCTCACTCTGGAAACACCATATATTTT.